The entry below describes one TCR beta chain. V shed 4 bases and J 6 bases; nucleotides not matched to a gene: 9. Per the germline V gene, CDR1 is SGHRS and CDR2 is YFSETQ. The CDR3 extends over 14 amino acids. This specimen belongs to a study of blood T cell repertoires in COVID-19. Study summary: COVID-19 samples collected from the United States, Italy and Spain covered acute and convalescent phases. T cells, B-cell-depleted T cells, or PBMCs supplied cDNA or gDNA.

How the authors handled the data: Scientists estimated how many nucleated cells there were by amplifying reference gene primers. Clones were sequenced by immunoSEQ multiplex PCR, and TCRdb holds only the in-frame ones, with some missing. V and J calls plus clone size are reproduced from that table; the DNA served to infer D and trimming. The sample consists of 120,000 or so clones, about 80% of them appearing once. The receptor was derived from a man aged 40-49 years with active or convalescent COVID-19. The gene calls are TRBV5-1 and TRBJ2-5, with TRBD2 identical over 7 bases. Sequencing used peripheral blood. Here the CDR3 reads CASSPSGPQKTQYF. DNA for the CDR3: TGCGCCAGCAGCCCTAGCGGCCCACAGAAGACCCAGTACTTC.